This TCR beta chain was sequenced in a study of blood T cells in healthy people across ages. Primed by a sample-barcoded 5' primer and a J-beta primer mix, a second PCR proceeded for about 6 to 11 cycles. Unique molecular identifiers of 12 random nucleotides labeled each cDNA. TCRdb fed the 5' RACE reads into MiXCR, producing one record per CDR3 protein. Of about 1.4 million distinct CDR3 sequences in the sample, roughly 59% are singletons; the top ten hold 6.5% to 8.5%. Study conclusions and caveats: Estimated diversity that came from one million T cells was considered an underestimate.

The germline V gene encodes CDR1 LGHNA and CDR2 YSLEER. This CDR3 spans 12 amino acids. V lost 0 bases, J lost 15 bases, and 11 bases lay in between. This clonotype showed up just a few times. Its specificity is not known. The sample comprised blood. The TCR was taken from a man in his late teens or twenties in good health. V usage is TRBV4-3 and J usage is TRBJ1-4; D is unresolved. The CDR3 DNA reads TGCGCCAGCAGCCAAGATTCAATGTCGATGTTTTTT. Its translation is CASSQDSMSMFF.